These T cell receptor beta chains were read from a single sample in a study of a mutant IDH1 vaccine in newly diagnosed glioma. The method was immunoSEQ multiplex PCR; TCRdb's version includes in-frame clones alone and lacks a portion of them. The repertoire consists of roughly 86,000 clones, with about four fifths occurring once and the leading ten covering less than 8.5%. Sequenced here: PBMCs, sampled from a glioma patient treated with radiotherapy, temozolomide or both. The receptors shown here come from a man aged 35 to 55 with glioma. The CDR3 runs from the conserved cysteine through the conserved F or W. D genes are given only for firm matches.

J gene,D gene,V gene,CDR3 DNA,CDR3 protein
TRBJ1-2,.,TRBV5-4,TGTGCCAGCTTTACCCCGACAGGACTCGGCTATGGCTACACCTTC,CASFTPTGLGYGYTF
TRBJ1-2,TRBD1,TRBV6-5,TGTGCCAGCAGGGACAGGACCTTCTATGGCTACACCTTC,CASRDRTFYGYTF
TRBJ2-5,.,TRBV15,TGTGCCACCAGCAGGATGGGGACGGGAAACCAAGAGACCCAGTACTTC,CATSRMGTGNQETQYF
TRBJ1-2,.,TRBV19,TGTGCCAGTAGTATGAGGGGTTACGGCTATGGCTACACCTTC,CASSMRGYGYGYTF
TRBJ2-4,TRBD1,TRBV30,TGTGCCTGGAACCTAAGGACAGGGTCCAAAAACATTCAGTACTTC,CAWNLRTGSKNIQYF
TRBJ2-7,TRBD2,TRBV9,TGTGCCAGCAGCGTAGGAAGCGGGAGTTACGAGCAGTACTTC,CASSVGSGSYEQYF
TRBJ1-1,.,TRBV6-6,TGTGCCAGCAATCACGGAGGGGAAGCTTTCTTT,CASNHGGEAFF
TRBJ1-2,.,TRBV6-1,TGTGCCAGCAGTGCCCCCGGGGCCGTTAACTATGGCTACACCTTC,CASSAPGAVNYGYTF
TRBJ2-3,TRBD1,TRBV5-1,TGCGCCAGCAGCATGGACAGGGACACAGATACGCAGTATTTT,CASSMDRDTDTQYF
TRBJ2-2,.,TRBV5-6,TGTGCCAGCAGGTTCAGGGGCCGGGGTAACACCGGGGAGCTGTTTTTT,CASRFRGRGNTGELFF
TRBJ1-5,.,TRBV4-2,TGTGCCAGCAGCCCGGCAGGCAATCAGCCCCAGCATTTT,CASSPAGNQPQHF